A single sample gave rise to the 27 T cell receptor beta chains below, sequenced in a study of cytomegalovirus exposure and HLA in healthy donors. Use of 60 Vbeta and 13 Jbeta primers characterized the PCR. Generated by immunoSEQ multiplex PCR, the TCRdb table keeps only in-frame clones and is missing some. The table has fewer than 250,000 clones, 60% to 80% seen once. Material: PBMCs. The receptors were gathered from a woman in her 30s in good health and CMV-seropositive.

A single count supports this clone. V is TRBV28 and J is TRBJ2-5; maybe TRBD1 (6 bases). Germline-derived CDR1 and CDR2 are MDHEN and SYDVKM. Trimming pared 3 bases from V and 5 bases from J, leaving 13 bases between. The CDR3 is 14 residues long. CDR3 amino acids: CASSFPTGWETQYF. DNA for the CDR3: TGTGCCAGCAGTTTCCCGACAGGTTGGGAGACCCAGTACTTC.

The chain has TRBV11-2 and TRBJ2-1; a possible D gene is TRBD2 (6 bases). This CDR3 spans 14 amino acids. Germline CDR1 and CDR2: SGHAT and FQNNGV. With 1 base removed from V and 2 bases from J, the gap between germline ends came to 6 bases. CDR3 sequence: CASSLAGAYNEQFF. The CDR3 nucleotides are TGTGCCAGCAGCTTAGCGGGAGCCTACAATGAGCAGTTCTTC. The full variable domain, with the rest looked up from reference TRBV11-2 and TRBJ2-1, is EAGVAQSPRYKIIEKRQSVAFWCNPISGHATLYWYQQILGQGPKLLIQFQNNGVVDDSQLPKDRFSAERLKGVDSTLKIQPAKLEDSAVYLCASSLAGAYNEQFFGPGTRLTVL.

This sequence joins TRBV11-1 and TRBJ1-1; D perhaps matches TRBD1 (6 bases). The CDR3 contains 12 residues. V shed 1 base and J shed 10 bases, with 10 bases lying between them. Germline CDR1 and CDR2: SGHAT and FQDESV (reference sequence). The CDR3 DNA follows: TGTGCCAGCAGCTTAGGTGGGGGCAGAGCTTTCTTT. Translating gives CASSLGGGRAFF. Combining the CDR3 with reference TRBV11-1 and TRBJ1-1 gives the whole variable domain EAEVAQSPRYKITEKSQAVAFWCDPISGHATLYWYRQILGQGPELLVQFQDESVVDDSQLPKDRFSAERLKGVDSTLKIQPAELGDSAMYLCASSLGGGRAFFGQGTRLTVV.

This clone was seen only a few times. The CDR3 here is CASSALGGEQYF. The CDR3 DNA reads as TGTGCCAGCAGTGCCCTAGGGGGCGAGCAGTACTTC. The chain couples TRBV6-1 to TRBJ2-7, with D maybe TRBD1 (6 bases). Trimming removed 4 bases at V and 6 bases at J, with 10 bases between. The germline CDR1 and CDR2 sequences are MNHNS and SASEGT. CDR3 length: 12 amino acids.

The genes are TRBV5-1 and TRBJ1-5; possibly TRBD1 for D (6 bases). Trimming pared 1 base from V and 7 bases from J, leaving 9 bases between. There are 13 residues in the CDR3. Germline CDR1 is SGHRS and CDR2 is YFSETQ. The CDR3: CASSLSGTQPQHF. The CDR3 nucleotides are TGCGCCAGCAGCTTGTCGGGGACACAGCCCCAGCATTTT.

Turning to this clone: The sample carries other DNA sequences with the same CDR3. The rearrangement links TRBV28 to TRBJ2-1; D ambiguous. V lost 3 bases and J lost 6, with 3 bases in between. CDR1 is MDHEN, CDR2 SYDVKM, per germline. This CDR3 is 11 amino acids long. The CDR3: CASSLSNEQFF. CDR3 bases: TGTGCCAGCAGTTTGAGCAATGAGCAGTTCTTC.

The chain joins TRBV19 to TRBJ1-5; D uncertain. This CDR3 region has 10 residues. V gave up 8 bases and J gave up 9 bases, with 8 bases separating them. Germline CDR1 LNHDA, CDR2 SQIVND (reference sequence). CDR3 sequence: CASGPGPQHF. The CDR3 DNA follows: TGTGCCAGTGGCCCTGGGCCCCAGCATTTT.

The genes are TRBV5-6 and TRBJ2-1; TRBD1 might be the D (6 bases). The CDR3 runs to 13 residues. The germline V gene encodes CDR1 SGHDT and CDR2 YYEEEE. The germline V and J ends were trimmed by 3 bases and 6 bases, with 10 bases remaining between them. This CDR3 is CASSSWTVNEQFF. CDR3 nucleotide sequence: TGTGCCAGCAGCTCCTGGACAGTCAATGAGCAGTTCTTC.

The chain carries TRBV2 and TRBJ2-5; 9 bases agree with TRBD1. The J call may be in error: the DNA end matches TRBJ2-7 better. CDR3 length equals 13 residues. Per the germline V gene, CDR1 is SNHLY and CDR2 is FYNNEI. As DNA, the CDR3 is TGTGCCAGCAGCAACAGGGGGCTATACGAGCAGTACTTC. This encodes CASSNRGLYEQYF.

V is TRBV28 and J is TRBJ1-5; 8 bases match TRBD1. After removal of 5 bases from V and 6 bases from J, the junction contained 6 bases not matched to a gene. The CDR3 length is 14 residues. The V gene's germline CDR1 is MDHEN and CDR2 SYDVKM. The chain's CDR3 is CASSPMTGAQPQHF. CDR3 DNA: TGTGCCAGCAGTCCCATGACAGGGGCTCAGCCCCAGCATTTT.

The chain is built from TRBV4-2 and TRBJ2-3; D gene unclear. The CDR3 loop spans 14 amino acids. V dropped 4 bases and J dropped 4 bases, with 12 bases sitting between them. Germline V gene data show CDR1 as LGHNA and CDR2 as YNFKEQ. This CDR3 reads CASSPEARADTQYF. The CDR3, as DNA: TGTGCCAGCAGCCCCGAGGCCCGGGCAGATACGCAGTATTTT.

The chain links TRBV15 to TRBJ1-4; no reliable D call. In germline, CDR1 is LNHNV, CDR2 YYDKDF (reference sequence). The CDR3 runs to 13 residues. V lost 8 bases, J lost 11 bases, and 18 bases lay in between. Here the CDR3 reads CATSDDHTGKLFF. The CDR3 DNA follows: TGTGCCACCTCGGATGACCATACCGGGAAACTGTTTTTT.

This chain connects TRBV5-1 to TRBJ1-2; tentative D call: TRBD1 (6 bases). The CDR3 has 13 residues. Trimming cost V 7 bases and J 4 bases, with 14 bases left between them. Germline V gene data show CDR1 as SGHRS and CDR2 as YFSETQ. This CDR3 is CASADTGIYGYTF. The DNA of the CDR3 is TGCGCCAGCGCCGATACAGGGATCTATGGCTACACCTTC.

This clone was seen only a few times. The chain carries TRBV5-1 and TRBJ2-7, with D unresolved. With 5 bases removed from V and 3 bases from J, the gap between germline ends came to 15 bases. The CDR3 length is 14 residues. Germline V gene sequence: CDR1 SGHRS, CDR2 YFSETQ. The DNA of the CDR3 is TGCGCCAGCAGTCCGCTTGACACGATCTACGAGCAGTACTTC. This encodes CASSPLDTIYEQYF.

The CDR3 DNA is TGTGCCAGCAGCTGGGGCATAGCGGGCCCCACAGATACGCAGTATTTT. Protein product: CASSWGIAGPTDTQYF. The chain is built from TRBV11-3 and TRBJ2-3; TRBD2 aligns across 7 bases. Germline values: CDR1 SGHNT, CDR2 YENEEA. This CDR3 comprises 16 residues. V lost 4 bases to trimming and J lost 2 bases; unmatched junction nucleotides: 9.

The rearrangement links TRBV21-1 to TRBJ2-7; the table names TRBD1, a call not compared with the DNA. TRBV21-1 is a pseudogene locus. This CDR3 has 15 residues. Here the CDR3 DNA reads TGTGCCAGCAGCCATCCCGGGACAGGGATGTACGAGCAGTACTTC. Protein: CASSHPGTGMYEQYF.

This chain uses TRBV9 with TRBJ1-5, with D unclear. Germline V gene sequence: CDR1 SGDLS, CDR2 YYNGEE. The CDR3 length is 19 residues. Trimming removed 7 bases at V and 0 bases at J, with 26 bases between. CDR3 nucleotide sequence: TGTGCCAGCCCGGGGTGGCGACATCCTTGCCCTTATAGCAATCAGCCCCAGCATTTT. This sequence encodes CASPGWRHPCPYSNQPQHF.

This sequence joins TRBV5-1 and TRBJ2-2; 7 bases match TRBD2. The V gene's germline CDR1 is SGHRS and CDR2 YFSETQ. The V gene end was trimmed by 10 bases and the J gene end by 4 bases; junction bases not matched to a gene: 7. CDR3 size: 13 residues. In DNA, the CDR3 is TGCGCCGGGAGGGTGCGGGCCACCGGGGAGCTGTTTTTT. Its translation: CAGRVRATGELFF.

The chain carries TRBV6-5 and TRBJ1-1; D is perhaps TRBD1 (5 bases). V was clipped by 4 bases and J by 9 bases, with 9 bases between them. Germline V gene sequence: CDR1 MNHEY, CDR2 SVGAGI. The CDR3 sequence is 11 residues long. CDR3 nucleotide sequence: TGTGCCAGCAGTTCGGACAAGAAAGCTTTCTTT. Translation: CASSSDKKAFF.

The J gene is TRBJ2-1, the V gene TRBV7-6; 7 positions match TRBD2. Germline CDR1 SGHVS, CDR2 FNYEAQ. CDR3 length: 14 amino acids. The V gene end was trimmed by 4 bases and the J gene end by 7 bases; junction bases not matched to a gene: 7. The CDR3 is CASSWTRPGNEQFF. Written as DNA, the CDR3 is TGTGCCAGCAGCTGGACTAGACCAGGGAATGAGCAGTTCTTC.

The rearrangement links TRBV18 to TRBJ1-5, with 7 bases that match TRBD1. CDR3 length equals 16 residues. The V segment lost 6 bases and the J segment 0 bases; nucleotides outside the gene matches: 8. Germline CDR1 is KGHSH and CDR2 is LQKENI. The CDR3 loop is CASSLMDRSSNQPQHF. CDR3 coding DNA: TGTGCCAGCTCTCTAATGGACAGGTCTAGCAATCAGCCCCAGCATTTT.

This clone was picked up a small number of times. J is TRBJ2-3 and V is TRBV4-2, with TRBD2 as a possible D gene (6 bases). This CDR3 is built from 16 residues. CDR1 and CDR2 (germline): LGHNA, YNFKEQ. Trimming stripped 1 base from V and 1 base from J, with 12 bases between. The CDR3 sequence is CASSQVAERGTDTQYF. The CDR3 region has the DNA TGTGCCAGCAGCCAAGTAGCGGAGCGCGGCACAGATACGCAGTATTTT.

V usage is TRBV5-1 and J usage is TRBJ2-7; TRBD2 agrees at 8 bases. The CDR3 is 17 residues long. Losses at the gene ends were 0 bases for V and 5 bases for J; bases not matched to a gene: 13. The germline CDR1 and CDR2 sequences are SGHRS and YFSETQ. The CDR3 bases are TGCGCCAGCAGCTTGGGAAGCGGGAGAGTCGAATTCAACGAGCAGTACTTC. It codes for CASSLGSGRVEFNEQYF.

The chain recombines TRBV19 with TRBJ2-1; D gene uncertain. The CDR3 totals 11 residues. Germline CDR1 LNHDA, CDR2 SQIVND (reference sequence). The V end was cut by 3 bases, the J end by 10 bases, with 7 bases between. The CDR3 nucleotides are TGTGCCAGTAGTATTAGTAAGGAGCAGTTCTTC. Protein sequence: CASSISKEQFF.

CDR3 DNA sequence: TGTGCCAGTGGGACAGGGAGCTACGAGCAGTACTTC. Its protein is CASGTGSYEQYF. The chain recombines TRBV27 with TRBJ2-7; 9 bases fit TRBD1. V lost 9 bases, J lost 3 bases, and 3 bases stayed unmatched. The CDR3 has 12 residues. Per the germline V gene, CDR1 is MNHEY and CDR2 is SMNVEV (reference sequence).

To note about this clone: Other DNA sequences from this sample encode an identical CDR3 as well. The chain is built from TRBV6-1 and TRBJ1-1, with TRBD1 matching over 10 bases. CDR1 is MNHNS, CDR2 SASEGT, per germline. With 3 bases clipped from V and 11 bases from J, the junction kept 9 bases outside the gene matches. The CDR3 totals 14 residues. CDR3 region: CASSDPGQGPSAFF. DNA of the CDR3: TGTGCCAGCAGTGACCCGGGACAGGGGCCATCGGCTTTCTTT.

The chain recombines TRBV27 with TRBJ2-1; D might be TRBD1 (5 bases). The V end lost 2 bases, the J end lost 6 bases, and 11 bases lay between the germline ends. This CDR3 comprises 14 residues. Germline V gene lookup returns CDR1 MNHEY and CDR2 SMNVEV (reference sequence). CDR3 protein: CASSLKQGANEQFF. The CDR3 nucleotides read TGTGCCAGCAGTTTAAAACAAGGGGCCAATGAGCAGTTCTTC.